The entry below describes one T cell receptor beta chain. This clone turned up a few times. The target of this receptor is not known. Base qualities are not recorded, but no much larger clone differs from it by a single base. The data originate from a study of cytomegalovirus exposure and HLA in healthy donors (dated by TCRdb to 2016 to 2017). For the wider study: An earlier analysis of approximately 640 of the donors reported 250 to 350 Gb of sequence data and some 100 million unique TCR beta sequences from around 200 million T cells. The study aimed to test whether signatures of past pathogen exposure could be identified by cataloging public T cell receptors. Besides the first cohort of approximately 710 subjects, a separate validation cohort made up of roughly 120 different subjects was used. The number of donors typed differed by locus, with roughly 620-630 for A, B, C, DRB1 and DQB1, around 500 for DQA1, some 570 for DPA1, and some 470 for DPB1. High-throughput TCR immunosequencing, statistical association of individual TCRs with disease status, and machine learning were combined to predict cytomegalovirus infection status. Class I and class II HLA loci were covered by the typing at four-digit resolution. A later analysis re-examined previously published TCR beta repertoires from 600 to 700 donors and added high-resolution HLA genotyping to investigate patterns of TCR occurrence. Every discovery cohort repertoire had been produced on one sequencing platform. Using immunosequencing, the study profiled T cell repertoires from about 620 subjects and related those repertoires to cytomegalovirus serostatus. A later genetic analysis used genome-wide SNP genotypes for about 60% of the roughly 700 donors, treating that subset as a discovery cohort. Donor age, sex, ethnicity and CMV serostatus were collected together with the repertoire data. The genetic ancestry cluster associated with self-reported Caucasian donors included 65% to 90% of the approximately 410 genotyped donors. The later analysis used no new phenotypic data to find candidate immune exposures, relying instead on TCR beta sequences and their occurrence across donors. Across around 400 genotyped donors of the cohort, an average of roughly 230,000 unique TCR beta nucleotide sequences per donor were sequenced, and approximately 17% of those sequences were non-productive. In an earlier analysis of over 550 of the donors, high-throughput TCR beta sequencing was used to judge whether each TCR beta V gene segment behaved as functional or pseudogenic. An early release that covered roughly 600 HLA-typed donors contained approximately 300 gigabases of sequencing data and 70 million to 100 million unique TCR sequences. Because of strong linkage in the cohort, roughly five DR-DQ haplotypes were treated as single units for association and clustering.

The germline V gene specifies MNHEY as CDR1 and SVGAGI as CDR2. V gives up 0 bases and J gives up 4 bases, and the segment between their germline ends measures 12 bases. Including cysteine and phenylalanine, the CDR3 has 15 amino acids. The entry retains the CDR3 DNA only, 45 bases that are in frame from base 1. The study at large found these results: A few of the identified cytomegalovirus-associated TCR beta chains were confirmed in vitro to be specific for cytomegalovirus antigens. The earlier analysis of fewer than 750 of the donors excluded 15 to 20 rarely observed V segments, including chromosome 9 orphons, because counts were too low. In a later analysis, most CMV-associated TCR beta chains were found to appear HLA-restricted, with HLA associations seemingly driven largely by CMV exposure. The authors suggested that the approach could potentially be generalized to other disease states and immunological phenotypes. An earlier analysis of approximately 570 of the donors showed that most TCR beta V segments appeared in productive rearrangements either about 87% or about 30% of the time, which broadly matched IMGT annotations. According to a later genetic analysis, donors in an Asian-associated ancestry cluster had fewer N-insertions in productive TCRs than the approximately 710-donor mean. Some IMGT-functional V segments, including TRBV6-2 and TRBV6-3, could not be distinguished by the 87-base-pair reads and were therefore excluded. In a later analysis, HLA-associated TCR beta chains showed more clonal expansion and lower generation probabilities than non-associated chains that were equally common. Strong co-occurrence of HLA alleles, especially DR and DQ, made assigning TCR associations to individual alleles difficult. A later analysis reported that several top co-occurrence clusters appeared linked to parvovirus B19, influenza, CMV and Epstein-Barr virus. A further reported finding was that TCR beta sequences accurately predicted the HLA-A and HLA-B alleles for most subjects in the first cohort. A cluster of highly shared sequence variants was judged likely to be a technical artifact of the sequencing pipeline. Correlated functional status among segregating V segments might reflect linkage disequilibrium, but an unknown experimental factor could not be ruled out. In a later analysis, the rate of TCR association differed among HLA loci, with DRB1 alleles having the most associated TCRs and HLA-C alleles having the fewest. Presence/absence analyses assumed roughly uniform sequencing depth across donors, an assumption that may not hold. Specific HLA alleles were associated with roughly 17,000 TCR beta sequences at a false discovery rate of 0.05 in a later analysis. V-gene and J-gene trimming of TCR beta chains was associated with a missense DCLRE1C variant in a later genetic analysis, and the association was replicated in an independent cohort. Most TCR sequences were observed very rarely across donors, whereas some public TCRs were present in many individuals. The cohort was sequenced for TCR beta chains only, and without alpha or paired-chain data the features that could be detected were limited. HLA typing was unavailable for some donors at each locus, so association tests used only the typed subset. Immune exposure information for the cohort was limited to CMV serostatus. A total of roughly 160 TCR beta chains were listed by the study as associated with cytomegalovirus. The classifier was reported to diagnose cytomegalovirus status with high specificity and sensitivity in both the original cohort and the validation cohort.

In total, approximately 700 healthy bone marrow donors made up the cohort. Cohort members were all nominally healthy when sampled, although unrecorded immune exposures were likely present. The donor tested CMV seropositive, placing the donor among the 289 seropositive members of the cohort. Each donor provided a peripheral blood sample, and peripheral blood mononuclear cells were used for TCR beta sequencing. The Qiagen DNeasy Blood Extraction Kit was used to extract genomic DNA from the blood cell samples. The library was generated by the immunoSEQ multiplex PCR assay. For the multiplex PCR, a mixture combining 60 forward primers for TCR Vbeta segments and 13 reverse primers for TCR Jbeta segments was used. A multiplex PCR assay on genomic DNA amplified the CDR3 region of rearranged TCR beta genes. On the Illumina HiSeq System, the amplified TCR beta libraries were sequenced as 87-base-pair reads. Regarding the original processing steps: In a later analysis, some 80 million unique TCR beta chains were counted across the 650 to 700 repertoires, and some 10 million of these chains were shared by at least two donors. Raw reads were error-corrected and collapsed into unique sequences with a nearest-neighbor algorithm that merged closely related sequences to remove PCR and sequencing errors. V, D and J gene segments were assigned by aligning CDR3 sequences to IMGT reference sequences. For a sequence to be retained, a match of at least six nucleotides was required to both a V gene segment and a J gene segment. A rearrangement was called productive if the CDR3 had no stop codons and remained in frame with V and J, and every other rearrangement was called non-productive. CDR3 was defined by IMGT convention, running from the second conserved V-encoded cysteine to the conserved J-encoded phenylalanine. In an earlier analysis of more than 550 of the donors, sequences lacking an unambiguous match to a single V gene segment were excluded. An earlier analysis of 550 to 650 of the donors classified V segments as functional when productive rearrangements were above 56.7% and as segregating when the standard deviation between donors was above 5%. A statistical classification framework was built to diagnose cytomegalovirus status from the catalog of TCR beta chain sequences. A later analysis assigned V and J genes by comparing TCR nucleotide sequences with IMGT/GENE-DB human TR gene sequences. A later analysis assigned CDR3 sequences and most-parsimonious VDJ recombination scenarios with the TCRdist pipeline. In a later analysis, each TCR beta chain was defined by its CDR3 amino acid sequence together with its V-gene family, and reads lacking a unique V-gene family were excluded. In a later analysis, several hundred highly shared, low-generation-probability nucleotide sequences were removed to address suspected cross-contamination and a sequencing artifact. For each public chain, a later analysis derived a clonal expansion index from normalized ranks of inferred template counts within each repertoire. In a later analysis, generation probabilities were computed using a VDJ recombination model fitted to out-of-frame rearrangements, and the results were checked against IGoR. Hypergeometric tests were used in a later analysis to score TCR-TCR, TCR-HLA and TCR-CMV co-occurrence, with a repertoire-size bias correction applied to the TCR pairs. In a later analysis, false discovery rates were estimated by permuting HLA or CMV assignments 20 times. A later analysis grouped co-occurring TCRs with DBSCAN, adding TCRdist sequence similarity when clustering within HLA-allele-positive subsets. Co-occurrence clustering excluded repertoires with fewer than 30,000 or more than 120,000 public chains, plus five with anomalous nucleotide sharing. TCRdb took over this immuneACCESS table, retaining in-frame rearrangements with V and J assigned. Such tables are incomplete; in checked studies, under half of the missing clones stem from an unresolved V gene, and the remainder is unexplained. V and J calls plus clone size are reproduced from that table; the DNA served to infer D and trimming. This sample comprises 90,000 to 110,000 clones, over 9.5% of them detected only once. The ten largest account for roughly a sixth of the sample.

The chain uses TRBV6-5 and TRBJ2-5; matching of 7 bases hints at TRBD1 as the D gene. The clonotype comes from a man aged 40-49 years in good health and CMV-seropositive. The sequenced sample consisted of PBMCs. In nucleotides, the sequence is TGTGCCAGCAGTTACTCCCAGGGGGGTGGAGAGACCCAGTACTTC. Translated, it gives CASSYSQGGGETQYF.